This T cell receptor beta chain comes out of a study of blood T cell repertoires in COVID-19. Study summary: Spain, Italy and the United States supplied samples that represented acute and convalescent COVID-19. In each case, the material was cDNA or gDNA derived from T cells, B-cell-depleted T cells, or PBMCs.

Germline V gene data show CDR1 as MNHEY and CDR2 as SVGEGT. The junction had 4 bases not matched to a gene; V was cut back by 0 bases and J by 5 bases. This CDR3 comprises 14 residues. Per the original methods: Amplifying reference gene primers gave estimates of nucleated cell counts. Sequencing was performed with immunoSEQ multiplex PCR; in TCRdb, only in-frame clones are kept and a portion is missing. V and J calls and clone size are copied from that table; D and trimming were computed from the DNA. The table has 190,000 or so clones, less than 85% seen once. Specimen: peripheral blood. This chain links TRBV6-2 or TRBV6-3 with TRBJ2-7, with 7 bases fitting TRBD1. This TCR came from a man aged 45-65 years who had recovered from COVID-19. The CDR3 DNA follows: TGTGCCAGCAGTTACTCGCAGGGGGTGGACGAGCAGTACTTC. It translates to CASSYSQGVDEQYF.